Listed here are 32 T cell receptor beta chains from one sample, sequenced in a study of cytomegalovirus exposure and HLA in healthy donors. The PCR used 60 Vbeta and 13 Jbeta primers. Method: immunoSEQ multiplex PCR; TCRdb's copy keeps in-frame clones and lacks some. The sample shows about 160,000 clones, roughly 80% of them seen only once. The sequencing input was PBMCs. The receptor source for this set is a man aged 35-49 years in good health and CMV-seropositive.

V usage is TRBV25-1 and J usage is TRBJ2-2; no reliable D call. The CDR3 loop spans 13 amino acids. V was trimmed by 1 base and J by 6 bases, leaving 6 bases between them. Per germline, CDR1 MGHDK and CDR2 SYGVNS. CDR3 residues: CASSESGSGELFF. The CDR3, as DNA: TGTGCCAGCAGTGAATCCGGGTCCGGGGAGCTGTTTTTT.

The CDR3 coding sequence is TGTGCCAGCAGTGAAGGGCAGACCTACGAGCAGTACTTC. Encoded protein: CASSEGQTYEQYF. V and J are TRBV6-1 and TRBJ2-7; D is undetermined. V was cut by 1 base and J by 2 bases, with 6 bases left in between. CDR1 is MNHNS, CDR2 SASEGT, per germline. This CDR3 is 13 amino acids long.

This rearrangement joins TRBV5-1 to TRBJ2-7; a weak D match, TRBD2 (5 bases). Germline loops: CDR1 SGHRS, CDR2 YFSETQ. The CDR3 has 14 residues. V was trimmed by 0 bases and J by 1 base, leaving 8 bases between them. In DNA, the CDR3 is TGCGCCAGCAGCTTGGGAGGGCAGTCCTACGAGCAGTACTTC. Residues: CASSLGGQSYEQYF. The full variable domain, completed using reference TRBV5-1 and TRBJ2-7, is KAGVTQTPRYLIKTRGQQVTLSCSPISGHRSVSWYQQTPGQGLQFLFEYFSETQRNKGNFPGRFSGRQFSNSRSEMNVSTLELGDSALYLCASSLGGQSYEQYFGPGTRLTVT.

The chain uses TRBV19 and TRBJ2-5; 8 positions agree with TRBD1. V lost 5 bases and J lost 5; bases outside the gene matches: 13. CDR1 is LNHDA and CDR2 is SQIVND in the germline V gene (reference sequence). CDR3 length: 16 amino acids. The DNA for the CDR3 is TGTGCCAGTAGTCCCCGCGGACAGGGCAGGAGGGAGACCCAGTACTTC. This codes for CASSPRGQGRRETQYF.

The chain carries TRBV29-1 and TRBJ2-5, with TRBD2 matching 9 bases. J lost 0 bases, V lost 8 bases, and 10 bases had no gene match. Germline V gives CDR1 SQVTM, CDR2 ANQGSEA. The CDR3 sequence is 15 residues long. The CDR3 DNA is TGCAGCACCCCGGGGGCTAGCGGGAACCAAGAGACCCAGTACTTC. This sequence encodes CSTPGASGNQETQYF.

The rearrangement links TRBV10-3 to TRBJ1-1; D might be TRBD1 (6 bases). V was cut by 4 bases and J by 5 bases, with 17 bases left in between. This CDR3 has 15 amino acids. The V gene's germline CDR1 is ENHRY and CDR2 SYGVKD. The CDR3 DNA follows: TGTGCCATCAGTGGACAGGTTACCATTGGGACTGAAGCTTTCTTT. As protein: CAISGQVTIGTEAFF.

CDR3 region: CASSLGTITDTQYF. The CDR3 region has the DNA TGCGCCAGCAGCTTGGGGACTATCACAGATACGCAGTATTTT. The chain carries TRBV5-1 and TRBJ2-3; D possibly corresponds to TRBD2 (6 bases). Trimming removed 0 bases at V and 2 bases at J, with 7 bases between. The CDR3 runs to 14 residues. CDR1 is SGHRS and CDR2 is YFSETQ in the germline V gene.

The rearrangement uses TRBV18 and TRBJ2-7; D is unclear. Germline assignment: CDR1 KGHSH and CDR2 LQKENI. V was pared by 0 bases and J by 4 bases, with 10 bases between. The CDR3 extends over 14 amino acids. The CDR3, as DNA: TGTGCCAGCTCACCACCCGACACTCCTTACGAGCAGTACTTC. Amino acid sequence: CASSPPDTPYEQYF.

V gene TRBV7-9 combines with J gene TRBJ1-5, with a possible D match to TRBD1 (5 bases). The CDR3 consists of 13 residues. Trimming removed 1 base from V and 5 bases from J, with 6 bases in between. Germline V lookup: CDR1 SEHNR, CDR2 FQNEAQ (reference sequence). Here the CDR3 reads CASSLGGDQPQHF. In DNA, the CDR3 is TGTGCCAGCAGCTTAGGGGGGGATCAGCCCCAGCATTTT. The full variable domain, in which reference TRBV7-9 and TRBJ1-5 provide the parts outside the CDR3, is DTGVSQNPRHKITKRGQNVTFRCDPISEHNRLYWYRQTLGQGPEFLTYFQNEAQLEKSRLLSDRFSAERPKGSFSTLEIQRTEQGDSAMYLCASSLGGDQPQHFGDGTRLSIL.

This clone occurred a few times. This rearrangement joins TRBV13 to TRBJ2-5, with 8 bases aligning to TRBD1. The length of the CDR3 is 14 residues. Germline V gene data show CDR1 as PRHDT and CDR2 as FYEKMQ (reference sequence). Germline trimming cut 3 bases from V and 4 bases from J; bases unmatched to any gene: 4. The CDR3 DNA reads as TGTGCCAGCAGCTTTGCAGGGGGCGCAGAGACCCAGTACTTC. Translation: CASSFAGGAETQYF.

This chain links TRBV2 with TRBJ2-3; 8 positions agree with TRBD2. Trimming took 6 bases from V and 6 from J; bases not matched to a gene: 5. The CDR3 extends over 13 amino acids. Germline CDR1 is SNHLY and CDR2 is FYNNEI. The CDR3: CASSREGRDTQYF. For the CDR3, the DNA is TGTGCCAGCAGCCGGGAGGGCCGGGATACGCAGTATTTT. The full variable domain, completed using reference TRBV2 and TRBJ2-3, is EPEVTQTPSHQVTQMGQEVILRCVPISNHLYFYWYRQILGQKVEFLVSFYNNEISEKSEIFDDQFSVERPDGSNFTLKIRSTKLEDSAMYFCASSREGRDTQYFGPGTRLTVL.

The chain is built from TRBV5-1 and TRBJ2-1, with D possibly being TRBD2 (6 bases). Germline loops: CDR1 SGHRS, CDR2 YFSETQ. Trimming stripped 4 bases from V and 3 bases from J, with 14 bases between. The CDR3 extends over 15 amino acids. The CDR3 sequence: CASSPLSGDYNEQFF. DNA for the CDR3: TGCGCCAGCAGCCCCCTCTCGGGGGACTACAATGAGCAGTTCTTC.

This clone showed up just once. The genes are TRBV2 and TRBJ2-7, with unresolved D. The V and J ends lost 8 bases and 2 bases respectively, with 4 bases between them. The CDR3 sequence is 10 residues long. Germline V CDR1 and CDR2: SNHLY, FYNNEI. The CDR3 DNA is TGTGCCAGCGGAGCCTACGAGCAGTACTTC. It yields the protein CASGAYEQYF. Looking up the rest from reference TRBV2 and TRBJ2-7 gives the full variable domain: EPEVTQTPSHQVTQMGQEVILRCVPISNHLYFYWYRQILGQKVEFLVSFYNNEISEKSEIFDDQFSVERPDGSNFTLKIRSTKLEDSAMYFCASGAYEQYFGPGTRLTVT.

The chain uses TRBV7-2 and TRBJ1-2; TRBD1 matches 9 bases. This CDR3 contains 15 residues. The V gene end was trimmed by 5 bases and the J gene end by 10 bases; junction bases not matched to a gene: 14. Per the germline V gene, CDR1 is SGHTA and CDR2 is FQGNSA. CDR3 coding DNA: TGTGCCAGCAGCGCGGGGGGCGGGACAGGGCGAGTCTACACCTTC. Its translation is CASSAGGGTGRVYTF.

The chain carries TRBV9 and TRBJ2-1; TRBD2 might be the D (6 bases). CDR3 length: 15 residues. Germline V lookup: CDR1 SGDLS, CDR2 YYNGEE. V dropped 0 bases and J dropped 4 bases, with 11 bases sitting between them. In DNA, the CDR3 is TGTGCCAGCAGCGTAGGTGGTAGCGGATACAATGAGCAGTTCTTC. Protein sequence: CASSVGGSGYNEQFF. The variable domain in full, completed from reference TRBV9 and TRBJ2-1, reads DSGVTQTPKHLITATGQRVTLRCSPRSGDLSVYWYQQSLDQGLQFLIQYYNGEERAKGNILERFSAQQFPDLHSELNLSSLELGDSALYFCASSVGGSGYNEQFFGPGTRLTVL.

The CDR3 sequence: CSAGGGNRAGYTF. CDR3 bases: TGCAGCGCCGGGGGGGGAAATAGGGCTGGCTACACCTTC. This sequence joins TRBV29-1 and TRBJ1-2; weak D call: TRBD1 (5 bases). The germline V gene encodes CDR1 SQVTM and CDR2 ANQGSEA. The ends were cut back, 7 bases at V and 7 bases at J, with 19 bases in the middle. The CDR3 sequence is 13 residues long.

The chain links TRBV5-1 to TRBJ2-3; 10 bases align to TRBD1. This CDR3 comprises 15 residues. V trimming: 4 bases; J trimming: 1 base; junction bases outside the gene matches: 3. The V gene's germline CDR1 is SGHRS and CDR2 YFSETQ. This chain's CDR3 is CASSPGTGGTDTQYF. DNA for the CDR3: TGCGCCAGCAGCCCCGGGACAGGGGGCACAGATACGCAGTATTTT.

This sequence joins TRBV7-9 and TRBJ1-1, with 8 bases that match TRBD1. Germline assignment: CDR1 SEHNR and CDR2 FQNEAQ (reference sequence). Germline trimming cut 7 bases from V and 7 bases from J; bases unmatched to any gene: 11. The CDR3 spans 14 residues. The CDR3 here is CASIPQGARDEAFF. CDR3 coding DNA: TGTGCCAGCATACCTCAGGGGGCGCGGGATGAAGCTTTCTTT.

The chain couples TRBV29-1 to TRBJ2-1; 7 positions agree with TRBD2. This CDR3 region has 13 residues. With 8 bases clipped from V and 4 bases from J, the junction kept 8 bases outside the gene matches. CDR1 is SQVTM and CDR2 is ANQGSEA in the germline V gene. The CDR3 here is CSTLGGLYNEQFF. DNA of the CDR3: TGCAGCACCCTCGGGGGGTTATACAATGAGCAGTTCTTC.

This chain connects TRBV7-2 to TRBJ2-1, with 10 bases that match TRBD2. The germline V gene has CDR1 SGHTA and CDR2 FQGNSA. The CDR3 is 15 amino acids. V was pared by 5 bases and J by 5 bases, with 6 bases of the junction left unmatched. The CDR3 is CASSRTSGKNNEQFF. The CDR3, as DNA: TGTGCCAGCAGCCGGACTAGCGGCAAGAACAATGAGCAGTTCTTC.

The chain carries TRBV7-3 and TRBJ2-5; maybe TRBD2 (5 bases). This CDR3 spans 11 amino acids. V was clipped by 5 bases and J by 11 bases, with 12 bases between them. Germline-derived CDR1 and CDR2 are SGHTA and FQGTGA. The CDR3 reads CASSHTREQYF. Here the CDR3 DNA reads TGTGCCAGCAGCCACACAAGGGAGCAGTACTTC.

The V call is TRBV12-5, the J call TRBJ2-5; D not resolved. The CDR3 sequence is 13 residues long. Trimming removed 0 bases at V and 7 bases at J, with 9 bases between. Germline assignment: CDR1 LGHNT and CDR2 FRNRAP. CDR3 in amino acids: CASGLVPPGTQYF. CDR3 coding DNA: TGTGCTAGTGGTTTGGTCCCCCCGGGGACCCAGTACTTC.

The rearrangement links TRBV5-4 to TRBJ2-5; D not certain. The DNA end lines up better with TRBJ2-7; the J call may be wrong. The CDR3 length is 13 residues. The germline V gene encodes CDR1 SGHNT and CDR2 YYREEE (reference sequence). The CDR3, as DNA: TGTGCCAGCAGCTTGGATAGTGTCCCCGAGCAGTACTTC. It encodes CASSLDSVPEQYF.

V usage is TRBV5-4 and J usage is TRBJ2-1; 9 nucleotides agree with TRBD2. Germline V gene data show CDR1 as SGHNT and CDR2 as YYREEE (reference sequence). Trimming cost V 3 bases and J 4 bases; bases outside gene matches: 5. This CDR3 comprises 15 residues. The CDR3 reads CASSSSGMIYNEQFF. CDR3 bases: TGTGCCAGCAGCTCTAGCGGGATGATTTACAATGAGCAGTTCTTC.

This clone was counted between two and nine times. The chain links TRBV5-4 to TRBJ2-2; 9 nucleotides align to TRBD2. In germline, CDR1 is SGHNT, CDR2 YYREEE (reference sequence). J was trimmed by 6 bases and V by 0 bases; bases with no gene match: 3. This CDR3 comprises 15 residues. This CDR3 is CASSLGGTSSGELFF. The CDR3 coding sequence is TGTGCCAGCAGCTTGGGTGGGACTAGCTCCGGGGAGCTGTTTTTT.

The rearrangement joins TRBV21-1 to TRBJ2-5; the D segment call TRBD1 is taken from the table without a DNA check. TRBV21-1 is a recognized pseudogene. The CDR3 spans 16 residues. This CDR3 reads CASSKKRGTAQETQYF. CDR3 DNA: TGTGCCAGCAGCAAAAAGAGGGGGACAGCCCAAGAGACCCAGTACTTC.

V gene TRBV7-3 combines with J gene TRBJ2-3; D is unresolved. Germline V lookup: CDR1 SGHTA, CDR2 FQGTGA. The germline V and J ends were trimmed by 5 bases and 4 bases, with 10 bases remaining between them. The CDR3 totals 13 residues. The CDR3 is CASSRSRSDTQYF. Written as DNA, the CDR3 is TGTGCCAGCAGCCGAAGTCGGTCAGATACGCAGTATTTT.

The chain recombines TRBV7-2 with TRBJ1-2; D ambiguous. This CDR3 comprises 15 residues. The V gene's germline CDR1 is SGHTA and CDR2 FQGNSA. Trimming took 1 base from V and 4 from J, leaving 13 bases between them. CDR3 bases: TGTGCCAGCAGCTTAGTGCCGGGTGTCCCCTATGGCTACACCTTC. Translated: CASSLVPGVPYGYTF. Combining the CDR3 with reference TRBV7-2 and TRBJ1-2 gives the whole variable domain GAGVSQSPSNKVTEKGKDVELRCDPISGHTALYWYRQSLGQGLEFLIYFQGNSAPDKSGLPSDRFSAERTGGSVSTLTIQRTQQEDSAVYLCASSLVPGVPYGYTFGSGTRLTVV.

The chain couples TRBV18 to TRBJ2-5; 10 bases are a match to TRBD1. From germline, CDR1 is KGHSH and CDR2 LQKENI. This CDR3 comprises 15 residues. The V segment lost 5 bases and the J segment 5 bases; nucleotides outside the gene matches: 8. The CDR3 protein is CASSETGGAVETQYF. CDR3 nucleotides: TGTGCCAGCTCAGAGACAGGGGGCGCCGTGGAGACCCAGTACTTC.

The chain employs TRBV27 and TRBJ2-3, with no clear D. The length of the CDR3 is 11 residues. The V gene lost 9 bases and the J gene lost 1 base, with 5 bases spanning the gap. Per germline, CDR1 MNHEY and CDR2 SMNVEV (reference sequence). The CDR3 spells CARLRTDTQYF. CDR3 sequence (DNA): TGTGCCAGACTGCGCACAGATACGCAGTATTTT.

The V call is TRBV2, the J call TRBJ1-2, with D tentatively TRBD1 (6 bases). The CDR3 length is 16 residues. The ends were cut back, 3 bases at V and 0 bases at J, with 14 bases in the middle. The germline V gene has CDR1 SNHLY and CDR2 FYNNEI. The DNA of the CDR3 is TGTGCCAGCAGTGAGCCCCTCGGGACATCTAACTATGGCTACACCTTC. Its protein is CASSEPLGTSNYGYTF.

The rearrangement uses TRBV28 and TRBJ2-2; the D is unclear. CDR1 MDHEN and CDR2 SYDVKM come from the germline V gene. CDR3 length: 15 amino acids. V was cut by 6 bases and J by 3 bases, with 14 bases left in between. CDR3 bases: TGTGCCAGCAGGGGTGGGCCCTTGCACACCGGGGAGCTGTTTTTT. Translation: CASRGGPLHTGELFF.